This T cell receptor (beta chain) was captured by sequencing in a study of blood T cell repertoires in COVID-19. Whole-study context: Donors in the United States, Italy and Spain gave samples during acute or convalescent COVID-19.

Assay: immunoSEQ multiplex PCR; the TCRdb copy retains only in-frame clones and omits some. The table includes a few hundred thousand clones, around 86% detected once. This CDR3 has 16 amino acids. With V trimmed by 6 bases and J by 8 bases, 18 bases remained unmatched. CDR1 is MDHEN and CDR2 is SYDVKM in the germline V gene. What was sequenced was peripheral blood. This sequence joins TRBV28 and TRBJ1-2; 7 positions match TRBD1. The TCR originated in a man aged 55 to 70 with acute or convalescent COVID-19. CDR3 region: CASSRNSGQRFGGYTF. CDR3 bases: TGTGCCAGCAGCCGAAATTCGGGACAGCGCTTTGGGGGCTACACCTTC.